The clone carrying this T cell receptor beta chain was counted a single time. cDNA reverse transcribed from extracted RNA served as the sequencing template. Libraries were prepared by immunoSEQ multiplex PCR; TCRdb keeps only in-frame clonotypes and omits some of them. The table has roughly 170,000 clones, 50% to 75% seen once. After removal of 8 bases from V and 5 bases from J, the junction contained 9 bases not matched to a gene. Germline loops: CDR1 MDHEN, CDR2 SYDVKM. This CDR3 spans 14 amino acids. The entry originates in a study of CD8+ T cells in alopecia areata. This clonotype was sampled from a human donor with alopecia areata. The specimen was CD4+ T cells sorted from blood, collected at week 0. The chain employs TRBV28 and TRBJ1-2; the match to TRBD1 covers 9 bases. CDR3 in amino acids: CASYGTGFMYGYTF. The DNA of the CDR3 is TGTGCCAGCTACGGGACAGGGTTTATGTATGGCTACACCTTC.